The subject of this entry is one T cell receptor beta chain. Its matching antigen is unknown. The source of the sample is a study of beta chain features in type 1 diabetes. Findings and limits, study-wide: cDNA-based reads could over-represent cells with high TCR expression.

Every bit of the isolated RNA underwent reverse transcription, so sequencing read expressed TCRB transcripts. Profiled with immunoSEQ multiplex PCR; TCRdb holds only in-frame clones, not every one. The data contain around 320,000 clones, 14% of them singletons. V was clipped by 6 bases and J by 7 bases; unmatched bases: 11. Germline V CDR1 and CDR2: SGHNT, YENEEA. The CDR3 consists of 17 residues. The receptor's source is a man aged 25 to 45 in good health. The sequenced sample consisted of central memory CD4+ T cells from blood. The chain carries TRBV11-3 and TRBJ2-1, with 14 nucleotides matching TRBD2. CDR3 sequence reads: CASSRRRGTSGSNEQFF. In DNA, the CDR3 is TGTGCCAGCAGTCGTCGTCGAGGGACTAGCGGGAGTAATGAGCAGTTCTTC.